These T cell receptor beta chains were read from a single sample in a study of shared clonotypes between healthy human individuals. The method was immunoSEQ multiplex PCR; TCRdb's version includes in-frame clones alone and lacks a portion of them. The sample consists of around 580,000 clones, roughly 98% of them appearing once. Material: naive CD8+ T cells sorted from blood. The source of these receptors is a man aged 25-45 years in good health. CDR3s include the opening cysteine and the closing phenylalanine or tryptophan. The D gene is left open where the match is weak. Expanded clones get a size class; other rows say once, few or many, or leave the size out.

abundance: -
v_gene: TRBV11-2
d_gene: TRBD2
CDR3aa: CASSPTEAGGPRYNEQFF

abundance: -
v_gene: TRBV6-1
d_gene: -
CDR3aa: CASSARDRSYEQYF

abundance: -
v_gene: TRBV18
d_gene: -
CDR3aa: CASSPPLSAAGELFF

abundance: -
v_gene: TRBV5-1
d_gene: TRBD2
CDR3aa: CASSLSLAGEVGGYEQYF

abundance: -
v_gene: TRBV2
d_gene: -
CDR3aa: CASRGVGDTEYNQPQHF

abundance: -
v_gene: TRBV9
d_gene: -
CDR3aa: CASSVLVDSPNTGELFF

abundance: -
v_gene: TRBV28
d_gene: -
CDR3aa: CASSEGTYEQYF

abundance: -
v_gene: TRBV5-5
d_gene: -
CDR3aa: CASSLEGPGGMTNEQFF

abundance: once
v_gene: TRBV7-9
d_gene: -
CDR3aa: CASSLPGSDEQYF

abundance: -
v_gene: TRBV30
d_gene: -
CDR3aa: CACPGTCHTEAFF

abundance: -
v_gene: TRBV13
d_gene: TRBD2
CDR3aa: CASSPETTSGLTDTQYF